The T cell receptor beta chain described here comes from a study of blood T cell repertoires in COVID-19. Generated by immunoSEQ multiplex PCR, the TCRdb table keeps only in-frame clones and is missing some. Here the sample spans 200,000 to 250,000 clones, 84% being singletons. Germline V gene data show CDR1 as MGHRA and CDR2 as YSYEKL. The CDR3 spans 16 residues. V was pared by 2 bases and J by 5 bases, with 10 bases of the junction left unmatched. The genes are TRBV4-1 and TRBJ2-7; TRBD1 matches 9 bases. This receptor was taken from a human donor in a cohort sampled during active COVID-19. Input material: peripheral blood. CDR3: CASSQWPRDRADEQYF. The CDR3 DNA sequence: TGCGCCAGCAGCCAATGGCCCCGGGACAGGGCTGACGAGCAGTACTTC.